The 16 T cell receptor beta chains listed next were all sequenced from one sample in a study of T-cell reconstitution after alpha-beta-depleted transplantation in children. Library preparation (for TCRbeta) was performed with unique molecular identifiers. TCRdb called the PCR reads again in MiXCR, with one record for every CDR3 protein. The data show about half a million distinct CDR3 sequences, under 15% seen once. The sequencing here drew on PBMCs from the stem cell graft donor, taken from the stem cell graft. These receptor sequences come from a human donor who donated a stem cell graft to a child with combined immunodeficiency.

In its sample, this clonotype was seen many times. The J gene is TRBJ2-5, the V gene TRBV12-3 or TRBV12-4, with 12 bases identical to TRBD2. Trimming removed 6 bases from V and 5 bases from J; junction bases left unmatched: 10. This CDR3 is built from 16 residues. The CDR3 DNA reads as TGTGCCAGCAGCTTAAGACTAGCGGGGGTCGGGGAGACCCAGTACTTC. Its protein product is CASSLRLAGVGETQYF.

This clonotype was seen many times. This chain connects TRBV5-4 to TRBJ2-3; 9 nucleotides agree with TRBD1. Germline V CDR1 and CDR2: SGHNT, YYREEE (reference sequence). This CDR3 has 13 amino acids. Trimming at V came to 9 bases and at J to 6 bases, leaving 8 bases not matched to a gene. This chain's CDR3 is CATWTGAGDTQYF. The CDR3 region has the DNA TGTGCCACCTGGACAGGGGCAGGGGATACGCAGTATTTT.

The chain couples TRBV19 to TRBJ2-1; the match to TRBD2 covers 7 bases. This CDR3 has 18 amino acids. Per germline, CDR1 LNHDA and CDR2 SQIVND (reference sequence). The trim removed 6 bases at V and 0 bases at J, leaving 14 bases unmatched. The DNA of the CDR3 is TGTGCCAGTAGGAAAGACGCGGGGGACCGTAGCTCCTACAATGAGCAGTTCTTC. Its translation is CASRKDAGDRSSYNEQFF.

This clonotype was observed at least ten times. This chain connects TRBV12-3 or TRBV12-4 to TRBJ2-1; 7 nucleotides align to TRBD1. The CDR3 contains 14 residues. The trim removed 1 base at V and 3 bases at J, leaving 0 bases unmatched. CDR3 DNA: TGTGCCAGCAGTTTAGGGGACAGCTACAATGAGCAGTTCTTC. Translated: CASSLGDSYNEQFF.

The rearrangement links TRBV12-3 or TRBV12-4 to TRBJ2-7, with D possibly TRBD2 on 6 matching bases. The CDR3 totals 13 residues. Deletions cut 6 bases from V and 9 bases from J, with 18 bases between. CDR3 region: CASRPGGHGGQYF. CDR3 nucleotide sequence: TGTGCCAGCAGGCCTGGTGGGCACGGGGGGCAGTACTTC.

The chain links TRBV7-9 to TRBJ2-3; possibly TRBD2 for D (5 bases). Germline lookup yields CDR1 SEHNR and CDR2 FQNEAQ (reference sequence). The CDR3 totals 15 residues. V lost 7 bases, J lost 2 bases, and 16 bases lay in between. The CDR3 DNA reads TGTGCCAGCACCCAGGACCGGAGGCCCACAGATACGCAGTATTTT. As protein: CASTQDRRPTDTQYF.

This clonotype came up many times. The chain has TRBV5-1 and TRBJ2-1; 10 nucleotides agree with TRBD2. J gave up 9 bases and V 5 bases, and 11 bases lay outside the gene matches. This CDR3 comprises 15 residues. Germline CDR1 and CDR2: SGHRS and YFSETQ. DNA of the CDR3: TGCGCCAGCAGAAATCTAGCGGGAGACAGGTCTGAGCAGTTCTTC. This codes for CASRNLAGDRSEQFF.

This clonotype was detected only once. The genes are TRBV7-3 and TRBJ2-3; 7 bases match TRBD2. Losses at the gene ends were 5 bases for V and 8 bases for J; bases not matched to a gene: 13. This CDR3 region has 15 residues. Germline V CDR1 and CDR2: SGHTA, FQGTGA. The CDR3 bases are TGTGCCAGCAGCCCCCATGCCAGGGAGCGGGGTACGCAGTATTTT. Its protein product is CASSPHARERGTQYF.

The chain carries TRBV5-1 and TRBJ1-1, with D perhaps matching TRBD1 (6 bases). The CDR3 extends over 15 amino acids. CDR1 is SGHRS, CDR2 YFSETQ, per germline. V lost 2 bases and J 3 bases, leaving 14 bases between the germline ends. The CDR3 bases are TGCGCCAGCAGCTTCGTCGGGGGGGGCGACACTGAAGCTTTCTTT. It yields the protein CASSFVGGGDTEAFF.

This chain joins TRBV5-5 and TRBJ2-3, with a possible D match to TRBD1 (6 bases). V lost 4 bases and J lost 2, with 11 bases in between. The CDR3 contains 14 residues. Germline V CDR1 and CDR2: SGHKS, YYEKEE (reference sequence). The DNA of the CDR3 is TGTGCCAGCAGCCACAGGGAAAACACAGATACGCAGTATTTT. This translates into CASSHRENTDTQYF.

The J gene is TRBJ1-5, the V gene TRBV11-2, with a weak D call TRBD1 (5 bases). The ends were cut back, 0 bases at V and 0 bases at J, with 9 bases in the middle. This CDR3 has 16 residues. Germline lookup yields CDR1 SGHAT and CDR2 FQNNGV. For the CDR3, the DNA is TGTGCCAGCAGCTTAGAGGGGGGGAGTAGCAATCAGCCCCAGCATTTT. Translating it yields CASSLEGGSSNQPQHF.

Remarks on this clonotype: A clone one base away is much larger, so this may be a read error. This chain uses TRBV12-3 or TRBV12-4 with TRBJ2-5; D not resolved. CDR3 size: 16 residues. Trimming took off 5 bases at V and 3 bases at J, with 19 bases between the two ends. CDR3 sequence (DNA): TGTGCCAGCAGTCCCCAGGTGGGCACGATCAAAGAGACCCAGTACTTC. It translates to CASSPQVGTIKETQYF.

The chain links TRBV6-2 or TRBV6-3 to TRBJ2-4; D tentatively reads TRBD1 or TRBD2 (5 bases each). The V gene lost 6 bases and the J gene lost 6 bases, with 12 bases spanning the gap. The V gene's germline CDR1 is MNHEY and CDR2 SVGEGT. The CDR3 consists of 13 residues. DNA for the CDR3: TGTGCCAGCAGAGGGTCAGGGACAAACATTCAGTACTTC. It specifies CASRGSGTNIQYF.

V and J are TRBV6-2 or TRBV6-3 and TRBJ1-1; the D is unclear. The CDR3 has 13 amino acids. The ends were cut back, 4 bases at V and 7 bases at J, with 13 bases in the middle. Germline V lookup: CDR1 MNHEY, CDR2 SVGEGT. The DNA of the CDR3 is TGTGCCAGCAGTTTGACGGAGAACTTTGAAGCTTTCTTT. It specifies CASSLTENFEAFF.

This clonotype was recorded at least ten times. Here the CDR3 DNA reads TGCAGTGCTAGAGATATTGAGACTAGCGGGATAGGATGGCAGTTCTTC. It specifies CSARDIETSGIGWQFF. V is TRBV20-1 and J is TRBJ2-1, with 11 bases matching TRBD2. Losses at the gene ends were 0 bases for V and 12 bases for J; bases not matched to a gene: 13. The CDR3 is made up of 16 amino acids. Germline V gene data show CDR1 as DFQATT and CDR2 as SNEGSKA (reference sequence).

This clonotype has more than one count but fewer than ten. The chain links TRBV27 to TRBJ2-3, with D perhaps matching TRBD1 (5 bases). V lost 0 bases, J lost 6 bases, and 13 bases lay in between. This CDR3 is built from 15 residues. Germline V gives CDR1 MNHEY, CDR2 SMNVEV (reference sequence). The CDR3 is CASSLSVLGLDTQYF. The CDR3 coding sequence is TGTGCCAGCAGTTTATCGGTGCTGGGGCTCGATACGCAGTATTTT.